The 16 T cell receptor beta chains given below trace back to one sample, sequenced in a study of T cells in localized non-small cell lung cancer (TCRdb year 2020). Library construction relied on the immunoSEQ multiplex PCR assay. As stored in TCRdb, this immuneACCESS dataset retains in-frame rearrangements with V and J assigned. A fraction of the clones does not appear; measured against another copy, unresolved V genes explain less than half of the discrepancy, and the remainder lacks a known reason. Recorded for this sample are approximately 29,000 clones; 80% to 85% of them occurred a single time. Jointly, the top ten make up 5.3% of the sample. Specimen: peripheral blood mononuclear cells, collected before any cancer treatment. Receptor source: a man between 40 and 70 years old with stage III lung adenocarcinoma.

This chain joins TRBV7-9 and TRBJ2-7; 7 bases are shared with TRBD1. The germline CDR1 and CDR2 sequences are SEHNR and FQNEAQ (reference sequence). The CDR3 sequence is 14 residues long. Trimming took 3 bases from V and 3 from J; bases not matched to a gene: 5. CDR3 sequence reads: CASSLGQNIYEQYF. The CDR3, as DNA: TGTGCCAGCAGCTTGGGACAGAACATCTACGAGCAGTACTTC.

This clone has only one observation. The V and J genes are TRBV11-1 and TRBJ2-2; possible D gene TRBD2, 5 bases. The length of the CDR3 is 14 residues. Trimming shortened V by 7 bases and J by 6 bases, and 15 bases separated the two germline ends. Germline V CDR1 and CDR2: SGHAT, FQDESV (reference sequence). The CDR3 bases are TGTGCCAGCAATGAGGGAATAACTTCCGGGGAGCTGTTTTTT. Its translation is CASNEGITSGELFF.

This clone showed up just once. The rearrangement links TRBV28 to TRBJ2-1; TRBD2 aligns across 10 bases. J lost 7 bases, V lost 7 bases, and 10 bases had no gene match. Germline V lookup: CDR1 MDHEN, CDR2 SYDVKM. This CDR3 region has 15 residues. This chain's CDR3 is CASTSGASGSNEQFF. The CDR3 DNA sequence: TGTGCCAGCACTTCTGGGGCTAGCGGGAGTAATGAGCAGTTCTTC. Full variable domain (rest looked up from reference TRBV28 and TRBJ2-1): DVKVTQSSRYLVKRTGEKVFLECVQDMDHENMFWYRQDPGLGLRLIYFSYDVKMKEKGDIPEGYSVSREKKERFSLILESASTNQTSMYLCASTSGASGSNEQFFGPGTRLTVL.

The chain links TRBV2 to TRBJ2-2; 8 bases fit TRBD2. The germline gives CDR1 SNHLY, CDR2 FYNNEI. The ends lost 2 bases at V and 5 bases at J; junction bases unmatched: 13. The CDR3 totals 18 residues. The CDR3 nucleotides are TGTGCCAGCAGTGAATCTTTGGGACCGGGACTAGTAACCGGGGAGCTGTTTTTT. It translates to CASSESLGPGLVTGELFF.

The gene calls are TRBV5-1 and TRBJ2-3; the D is unclear. The V gene lost 1 base and the J gene lost 4 bases, with 4 bases spanning the gap. The germline V gene encodes CDR1 SGHRS and CDR2 YFSETQ. The CDR3 spans 12 residues. CDR3: CASSLPSDTQYF. CDR3 coding DNA: TGCGCCAGCAGCTTGCCCTCAGATACGCAGTATTTT.

The chain is built from TRBV10-1 and TRBJ2-5, with 8 bases lining up with TRBD1. V gave up 5 bases and J gave up 3 bases; unmatched junction bases: 5. The germline V gene encodes CDR1 WNHNN and CDR2 SYGVQD (reference sequence). The CDR3 runs 14 residues. CDR3 amino acids: CASSIGQGEETQYF. CDR3 in DNA: TGCGCCAGCAGTATTGGACAGGGAGAAGAGACCCAGTACTTC.

V is TRBV19 and J is TRBJ2-2, with 7 positions matching TRBD2. CDR1 and CDR2 (germline): LNHDA, SQIVND (reference sequence). The ends lost 3 bases at V and 0 bases at J; junction bases unmatched: 28. The CDR3 length is 24 residues. CDR3 bases: TGTGCCAGTAGTATCAGACCCCCTATCCTTACTAGCGAGCCACACTCGACGAACACCGGGGAGCTGTTTTTT. It encodes CASSIRPPILTSEPHSTNTGELFF. The whole variable domain, filled in from reference TRBV19 and TRBJ2-2, reads DGGITQSPKYLFRKEGQNVTLSCEQNLNHDAMYWYRQDPGQGLRLIYYSQIVNDFQKGDIAEGYSVSREKKESFPLTVTSAQKNPTAFYLCASSIRPPILTSEPHSTNTGELFFGEGSRLTVL.

Comments on this clone: One junction end does not reproduce the germline sequence, and a read error may be involved. DNA for the CDR3: TGTGCCAGCAGTGAAGCGGCGGGGAACTCTGAAGCTTTCTTT. Protein sequence: CASSEAAGNSEAFF. The chain combines TRBV6-1 with TRBJ1-1; D ambiguous. The CDR3 spans 14 residues. Germline loops: CDR1 MNHNS, CDR2 SASEGT.

CDR3 coding DNA: TGTGCCAGCAAACACGTGAAGGGAGCCTACGAGCAGTACTTC. As protein: CASKHVKGAYEQYF. The genes are TRBV6-5 and TRBJ2-7, with D maybe TRBD2 (5 bases). Trimming removed 7 bases from V and 2 bases from J, with 15 bases in between. CDR3 length equals 14 residues. CDR1 MNHEY and CDR2 SVGAGI come from the germline V gene.

This sequence joins TRBV11-2 and TRBJ1-1, with a weak D call TRBD1 (5 bases). This CDR3 has 14 amino acids. Germline loops: CDR1 SGHAT, CDR2 FQNNGV. The germline V and J ends were trimmed by 5 bases and 0 bases, with 10 bases remaining between them. CDR3 loop: CASSVDIMNTEAFF. Written as DNA, the CDR3 is TGTGCCAGCAGCGTGGACATCATGAACACTGAAGCTTTCTTT.

The V call is TRBV2, the J call TRBJ2-7, with 7 bases lining up with TRBD2. There are 14 residues in the CDR3. CDR1 and CDR2 from the germline V gene are SNHLY and FYNNEI. The junction had 11 bases not matched to a gene; V was cut back by 6 bases and J by 6 bases. CDR3 DNA sequence: TGTGCCAGCAGGCTGGGGGAGGGTCCCTCCGAGCAGTACTTC. Translating it yields CASRLGEGPSEQYF.

The chain recombines TRBV9 with TRBJ2-3; D call uncertain. The germline gives CDR1 SGDLS, CDR2 YYNGEE. The CDR3 is 13 residues long. Trimming cost V 3 bases and J 4 bases, with 9 bases left between them. The CDR3 nucleotides are TGTGCCAGCAGCGCAGCGAGTCCAGATACGCAGTATTTT. Protein sequence: CASSAASPDTQYF.

A few counts support this clone. The chain couples TRBV7-2 to TRBJ1-1; perhaps TRBD1 as D (5 bases). Trimming shortened V by 9 bases and J by 5 bases, and 22 bases separated the two germline ends. The CDR3 totals 15 residues. Germline V gene lookup returns CDR1 SGHTA and CDR2 FQGNSA. The CDR3 spells CASIKLTGGTTEAFF. CDR3 in DNA: TGTGCCAGTATCAAACTTACGGGGGGGACGACTGAAGCTTTCTTT.

This chain joins TRBV7-9 and TRBJ2-6; D uncertain. The CDR3 totals 19 residues. V was trimmed by 5 bases and J by 0 bases, leaving 20 bases between them. CDR1 and CDR2 from the germline V gene are SEHNR and FQNEAQ (reference sequence). In DNA form, the CDR3 reads TGTGCCAGCAGCCCCCGCCCAGGCAGCCAATTCTCTGGGGCCAACGTCCTGACTTTC. As protein: CASSPRPGSQFSGANVLTF.

As DNA, the CDR3 is TGTGCCAGCAGTGATGAAGGGTCTTCACCCCTCCACTTT. Translation: CASSDEGSSPLHF. The chain is built from TRBV2 and TRBJ1-6; D is ambiguous. Per germline, CDR1 SNHLY and CDR2 FYNNEI. V was pared by 3 bases and J by 9 bases, with 9 bases between. The CDR3 contains 13 residues.

This chain connects TRBV25-1 to TRBJ2-3; 10 bases map to TRBD1. V trimming: 9 bases; J trimming: 6 bases; junction bases outside the gene matches: 9. Germline V gene lookup returns CDR1 MGHDK and CDR2 SYGVNS. The CDR3 runs 14 residues. As DNA, the CDR3 is TGTGCCAGTTCGGACAGGGGGATTTATGATACGCAGTATTTT. Translated, it gives CASSDRGIYDTQYF.